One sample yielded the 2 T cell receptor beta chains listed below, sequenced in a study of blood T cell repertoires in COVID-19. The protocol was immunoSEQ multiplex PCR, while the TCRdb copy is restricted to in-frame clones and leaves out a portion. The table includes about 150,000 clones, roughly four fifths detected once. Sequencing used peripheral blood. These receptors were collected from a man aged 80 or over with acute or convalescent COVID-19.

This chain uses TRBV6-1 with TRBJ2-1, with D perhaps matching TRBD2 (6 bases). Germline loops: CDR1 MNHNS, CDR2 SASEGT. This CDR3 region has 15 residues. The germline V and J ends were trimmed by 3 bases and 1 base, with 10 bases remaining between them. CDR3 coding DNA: TGTGCCAGCAGTGACCCCGGGGGTTCCTACAATGAGCAGTTCTTC. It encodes CASSDPGGSYNEQFF.

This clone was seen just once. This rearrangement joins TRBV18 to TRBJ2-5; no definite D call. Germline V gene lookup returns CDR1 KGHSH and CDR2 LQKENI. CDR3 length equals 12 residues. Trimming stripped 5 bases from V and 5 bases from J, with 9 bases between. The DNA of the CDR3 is TGTGCCAGCTCATCATCCCGGGAGACCCAGTACTTC. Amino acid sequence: CASSSSRETQYF.